These T cell receptor beta chains were read from a single sample in a study of blood T cell repertoires in COVID-19. Only in-frame clones appear in the TCRdb table, and some are missing; sequencing was by immunoSEQ multiplex PCR. This repertoire shows fewer than 150,000 clones, over 70% found once; its top ten account for around 18%. Material: peripheral blood. Receptors originate from an elderly man with acute or convalescent COVID-19. CDR3s include the opening cysteine and the closing phenylalanine or tryptophan. The D gene is left open where the match is weak. The size entry is marked missing in some rows and otherwise reads once, few, many or a size class.

j_call,clone_size,d_call,v_call,cdr3_nt,cdr3_aa
TRBJ2-1,few,TRBD2,TRBV11-2,TGTGCCAGCAGCGTGGGACTAGCGGGGGAGCAGTTCTTC,CASSVGLAGEQFF
TRBJ1-2,.,.,TRBV2,TGTGCCAGCAGAGAAGGACAGCTCTATGGCTACACCTTC,CASREGQLYGYTF
TRBJ1-6,.,TRBD1,TRBV6-5,TGTGCCAGCAGACCTGGGACAGGGGTTAATTCACCCCTCCACTTT,CASRPGTGVNSPLHF
TRBJ2-5,.,.,TRBV11-2,TGTGCCAGCAGTCCTGCTCGGGGTTTCGGCCAAGAGACCCAGTACTTC,CASSPARGFGQETQYF
TRBJ1-2,.,TRBD1,TRBV29-1,TGCAGCGCGACAGGGGGCGGTAGTCTTGGCTACACCTTC,CSATGGGSLGYTF
TRBJ1-4,.,TRBD1,TRBV6-1,TGTGCCAGCAGTGAAACGACAGGGGGCGGTGAAAAACTGTTTTTT,CASSETTGGGEKLFF
TRBJ2-5,.,TRBD2,TRBV11-3,TGTGCCAGCAGCTTAGGGGCGCGGGGGAAACAAGAGACCCAGTACTTC,CASSLGARGKQETQYF
TRBJ2-7,.,TRBD1,TRBV7-2,TGTGCCAGCAGCTTAGAAGGGACAGGGAACACCTACGAGCAGTACTTC,CASSLEGTGNTYEQYF
TRBJ2-5,.,TRBD1,TRBV9,TGTGCCAGCAGCGTAGGGACAGGGAGGGAGACCCAGTACTTC,CASSVGTGRETQYF
TRBJ2-3,many,TRBD2,TRBV11-1,TGTGCCAGCAGCGGGACTAGCGGGGGGGCCAAGCAGTATTTT,CASSGTSGGAKQYF
TRBJ2-1,.,TRBD2,TRBV6-5,TGTGCCAGCAGCCCCGACTTAGAAAGCGGGGGGTACGTCTTC,CASSPDLESGGYVF
TRBJ2-7,few,TRBD1,TRBV5-4,TGTGCCAGCAGCTTAGGACAGGGGGTCCAATACGAGCAGTACTTC,CASSLGQGVQYEQYF
TRBJ1-1,few,.,TRBV7-6,TGTGCCAGCAGCCCCGGGGAGGGGGTAAAAGCTTTCTTT,CASSPGEGVKAFF
TRBJ2-1,.,.,TRBV11-1,TGTGCCAGCAGCCCTCGAACAGGCCTCACCTACAATGAGCAGTTCTTC,CASSPRTGLTYNEQFF
TRBJ2-5,.,TRBD2,TRBV4-2,TGTGCCAGCAGCCATGGACTAGCGGGGGGGCAGGAGACCCAGTACTTC,CASSHGLAGGQETQYF
TRBJ2-1,.,TRBD2,TRBV20-1,TGCAGTGCTAGTTACCTAGGGACTAGCGGGGGCGAGTCTGCCAATGAGCAGTTCTTC,CSASYLGTSGGESANEQFF
TRBJ1-1,.,TRBD1,TRBV25-1,TGTGCCAGCATCGGACAGGGAAACACTGAAGCTTTCTTT,CASIGQGNTEAFF
TRBJ2-7,few,.,TRBV19,TGTGCCAGTAGTATAGACAGTTCTCTACGAGGGCAGTACTTC,CASSIDSSLRGQYF
TRBJ1-6,.,.,TRBV4-1,TGCGCCAGCAGCCAAGGACAGGTCGAGAATTCACCCCTCCACTTT,CASSQGQVENSPLHF
TRBJ1-5,.,.,TRBV7-2,TGTGCCAGCAGCTTAGAGGTAGGGGATGGCAATCAGCCCCAGCATTTT,CASSLEVGDGNQPQHF
TRBJ2-1,.,TRBD1,TRBV18,TGTGCCAGCTCAGCGGGACAGGCAAACTGGAATGAGCAGTTCTTC,CASSAGQANWNEQFF
TRBJ1-2,.,.,TRBV24-1,TGTGCCACCAGTGATCCAGGGTTAGGGGGCTACACCTTC,CATSDPGLGGYTF
TRBJ1-6,.,.,TRBV19,TGTGCCAGTAGTACGGGCAGGGGTCCGTTCCCCCTCCACTTT,CASSTGRGPFPLHF
TRBJ2-1,.,.,TRBV5-4,TGTGCCAGCAGCTTGAGTTATACGGAGAAGCAGTTCTTC,CASSLSYTEKQFF
TRBJ1-3,.,.,TRBV5-1,TGCGCCAGCAGCTTGGCCAGCGGAACTGGAAACACCATATATTTT,CASSLASGTGNTIYF
TRBJ2-1,.,.,TRBV7-8,TGTGCCAGCAGCCCGAAGGCCGGTCTAGTGCCCAATGAGCAGTTCTTC,CASSPKAGLVPNEQFF
TRBJ2-7,.,TRBD1,TRBV5-5,TGTGCCAGCAGCTTCTGGACAGGGCCCTACGAGCAGTACTTC,CASSFWTGPYEQYF
TRBJ1-4,once,.,TRBV7-9,TGTGCCAGCAGCTCCCAGGGGTTTTGGGAAAAACTGTTTTTT,CASSSQGFWEKLFF